This TCR beta chain was documented in a study of Ad26.COV2.S vaccination and SARS-CoV-2 variants. Study summary: Trial arm assignment for the donor was COV1001 Ad26.COV2.S. General study findings and limits: There was reportedly substantial breadth in spike-specific CD8+ and CD4+ T cell responses after vaccination.

Of note for this clone: The antigen remains unidentified.

Between the trimmed V and J ends, which lost 7 bases and 8 bases, there was a span of 18 bases. The CDR3 has 15 residues. Germline-derived CDR1 and CDR2 are MDHEN and SYDVKM. Treatment of the sample: 15 to 20 received Ad26.COV2.S at low or high dose, single or two shots; 5 received placebo; per-sample allocation not given. Sampling happened 63 days after the first vaccine or placebo injection. Boston provided a donor who was an adult aged 18-55 years. An Ad26 vector expressing Wuhan-strain SARS-CoV-2 spike served as the vaccine. Using immunoSEQ multiplex PCR, the repertoire was profiled, and TCRdb retains in-frame clones only, with some absent. The table includes roughly 300,000 clones, 75% to 90% detected once.

This clonotype was obtained from a person aged 18 to 59 who received the Ad26.COV2.S COVID-19 vaccine or a placebo. V usage is TRBV28 and J usage is TRBJ1-6; D is unclear. Specimen: peripheral blood, collected in a trial of Ad26.COV2.S vaccine versus placebo. The CDR3 spells CASTGGPRRDSPLHF. Written as DNA, the CDR3 is TGTGCCAGCACCGGTGGACCAAGACGGGATTCACCCCTCCACTTT.